This section outlines one T cell receptor beta chain sequence together with its context. Only in-frame clones appear in the TCRdb table, and some are missing; sequencing was by immunoSEQ multiplex PCR. The sample has 190,000 or so clones; roughly 80% are singletons. The sample originates from a study of blood T cell repertoires in COVID-19. V shed 5 bases, J shed 10 bases, and the junction held 12 bases outside the gene matches. There are 15 residues in the CDR3. The germline gives CDR1 SNHLY, CDR2 FYNNEI. Study members were between about 18 and 100 years old and lived in 20 to 25 US regions. This TCR came from a man aged 40-49 years who had recovered from COVID-19. Sequenced: PBMCs or T cells enriched from blood (not recorded which). V usage is TRBV2 and J usage is TRBJ2-4; 9 bases map to TRBD1. CDR3 DNA: TGTGCCAGCAGTAATCCGGGACAGGGTTTCGGGATTCAGTACTTC. As protein: CASSNPGQGFGIQYF.